Below are 30 T cell receptor beta chains sequenced from a single sample in a study of blood T cell repertoires in COVID-19 (dated by TCRdb to the early 2020s). Libraries came from the immunoSEQ multiplex PCR assay. The table was pulled from immuneACCESS by TCRdb, which kept in-frame rearrangements only. Such tables lose some clones; where checked, under half of the loss comes from unresolved V genes, and the rest has no known cause. Here the sample has 130,000 to 150,000 clones; roughly 76% occur a single time. The ten largest clones represent roughly 8% of the sample. Material: peripheral blood. Every receptor here comes from a human donor with acute or convalescent COVID-19. The donor label of this sample is uncertain.

For the CDR3, the DNA is TGCAGCGTTGAAGACAGGGAATTGGAGACCCAGTACTTC. It is translated as CSVEDRELETQYF. The rearrangement uses TRBV29-1 and TRBJ2-5, with a tentative D call TRBD1 (5 bases). Germline V gene data show CDR1 as SQVTM and CDR2 as ANQGSEA. The CDR3 totals 13 residues. The ends were cut back, 0 bases at V and 5 bases at J, with 10 bases in the middle. The full variable domain, completed using reference TRBV29-1 and TRBJ2-5, is SAVISQKPSRDICQRGTSLTIQCQVDSQVTMMFWYRQQPGQSLTLIATANQGSEATYESGFVIDKFPISRPNLTFSTLTVSNMSPEDSSIYLCSVEDRELETQYFGPGTRLLVL.

This clone was seen a few times. The rearrangement links TRBV18 to TRBJ1-5; D might be TRBD1 (5 bases). Germline CDR1 and CDR2: KGHSH and LQKENI. V was shortened by 5 bases and J by 0 bases, with 14 bases between the two germline ends. The CDR3 is 16 residues long. CDR3 coding DNA: TGTGCCAGCTCAACCCAGACAGCTTATAGCAATCAGCCCCAGCATTTT. Amino acids: CASSTQTAYSNQPQHF. The full variable domain, with the rest looked up from reference TRBV18 and TRBJ1-5, is NAGVMQNPRHLVRRRGQEARLRCSPMKGHSHVYWYRQLPEEGLKFMVYLQKENIIDESGMPKERFSAEFPKEGPSILRIQQVVRGDSAAYFCASSTQTAYSNQPQHFGDGTRLSIL.

This sequence joins TRBV5-4 and TRBJ2-6; possibly TRBD1 for D (6 bases). CDR1 is SGHNT, CDR2 YYREEE, per germline (reference sequence). This CDR3 contains 15 residues. V lost 0 bases, J lost 3 bases, and 7 bases lay in between. In DNA, the CDR3 is TGTGCCAGCAGCTTGGAGGGGGATGGGGCCAACGTCCTGACTTTC. Translated: CASSLEGDGANVLTF.

This chain links TRBV2 with TRBJ1-5, with D possibly being TRBD1 (6 bases). Germline loops: CDR1 SNHLY, CDR2 FYNNEI. Trimming shortened V by 6 bases and J by 6 bases, and 15 bases separated the two germline ends. The CDR3 length is 14 residues. DNA of the CDR3: TGTGCCAGCAGCCCCACAGGGATGGCTCAGCCCCAGCATTTT. Translation: CASSPTGMAQPQHF.

The gene calls are TRBV29-1 and TRBJ2-1; D is perhaps TRBD1 (6 bases). Germline CDR1 SQVTM, CDR2 ANQGSEA. The CDR3 has 15 amino acids. Trimming shortened V by 1 base and J by 4 bases, and 14 bases separated the two germline ends. CDR3 coding DNA: TGCAGCGTTGAAGGGACAGAGGATTCTTACAATGAGCAGTTCTTC. Its translation: CSVEGTEDSYNEQFF.

This rearrangement joins TRBV2 to TRBJ1-1; 12 bases are shared with TRBD1. The CDR3 is 15 amino acids. With 11 bases clipped from V and 4 bases from J, the junction kept 11 bases outside the gene matches. Per the germline V gene, CDR1 is SNHLY and CDR2 is FYNNEI. The CDR3 bases are TGTGCCGCCCGGGACAGGGGGCAGGTAGGCACTGAAGCTTTCTTT. Translated, it gives CAARDRGQVGTEAFF.

The genes are TRBV7-9 and TRBJ1-1; D perhaps matches TRBD1 (5 bases). CDR3 length: 14 amino acids. Trimming took 5 bases from V and 1 from J, leaving 11 bases between them. In germline, CDR1 is SEHNR, CDR2 FQNEAQ (reference sequence). The CDR3 sequence is CASSPPQGNTEAFF. The DNA of the CDR3 is TGTGCCAGCAGCCCCCCCCAGGGGAACACTGAAGCTTTCTTT.

The gene calls are TRBV10-2 and TRBJ1-5, with a weak D call TRBD1 (6 bases). V was shortened by 6 bases and J by 8 bases, with 14 bases between the two germline ends. CDR3 size: 13 residues. Germline V CDR1 and CDR2: WSHSY, SAAADI. CDR3 residues: CASSWDNREPQHF. Here the CDR3 DNA reads TGCGCCAGCAGCTGGGACAACCGCGAGCCCCAGCATTTT.

This clone has just a few counts. The V call is TRBV5-6, the J call TRBJ1-3; D possibly corresponds to TRBD1 (5 bases). V lost 2 bases and J 6 bases, leaving 12 bases between the germline ends. CDR1 and CDR2 from the germline V gene are SGHDT and YYEEEE. This CDR3 is built from 14 residues. The CDR3 coding sequence is TGTGCCAGCAGCTTAGGGGCAGCTCTAAACACCATATATTTT. This codes for CASSLGAALNTIYF.

Concerning this clone itself: Since no conserved phenylalanine or tryptophan closes the CDR3, a read error is the likely cause. No DNA is shown, since the ends of the CDR3 on it are uncertain; the CDR3 is the one TCRdb lists. This chain links TRBV5-1 with TRBJ1-2; the table's D call, TRBD1, was not checked against the DNA. The CDR3 sequence runs 8 residues, both termini included. Germline CDR1 SGHRS, CDR2 YFSETQ. The CDR3 is CASSQQGS.

The table lists this clone with a count of one. The genes are TRBV5-6 and TRBJ1-4; TRBD1 aligns across 9 bases. V lost 3 bases and J lost 6; bases outside the gene matches: 6. The CDR3 runs 15 residues. The V gene's germline CDR1 is SGHDT and CDR2 YYEEEE. CDR3 sequence (DNA): TGTGCCAGCAGCTCCCCCGGGACAGGGCATGAAAAACTGTTTTTT. Translated, it gives CASSSPGTGHEKLFF. The whole variable domain, filled in from reference TRBV5-6 and TRBJ1-4, reads DAGVTQSPTHLIKTRGQQVTLRCSPKSGHDTVSWYQQALGQGPQFIFQYYEEEERQRGNFPDRFSGHQFPNYSSELNVNALLLGDSALYLCASSSPGTGHEKLFFGSGTQLSVL.

The rearrangement links TRBV7-8 to TRBJ1-1, with TRBD1 matching over 9 bases. V shed 2 bases, J shed 5 bases, and the junction held 6 bases outside the gene matches. CDR3 length: 15 residues. Germline CDR1 reads SGHVS; CDR2 reads FQNEAQ. CDR3 sequence reads: CASSLQTGGTTEAFF. Here the CDR3 DNA reads TGTGCCAGCAGCTTACAGACAGGGGGAACGACTGAAGCTTTCTTT.

This chain joins TRBV9 and TRBJ2-3, with a tentative D call TRBD2 (5 bases). Germline V lookup: CDR1 SGDLS, CDR2 YYNGEE. The CDR3 length is 15 residues. The V gene lost 3 bases and the J gene lost 0 bases, with 11 bases spanning the gap. The CDR3 loop is CASSESGWSTDTQYF. The CDR3 nucleotides read TGTGCCAGCAGCGAGTCGGGGTGGAGCACAGATACGCAGTATTTT.

Turning to this clone: The same CDR3 also results from other DNA sequences found in this sample. The rearrangement joins TRBV12-3 or TRBV12-4 to TRBJ1-2, with D tentatively TRBD1 (6 bases). This CDR3 is built from 13 residues. V dropped 3 bases and J dropped 2 bases, with 7 bases sitting between them. CDR3 bases: TGTGCCAGCAGTTTGGACAGAAACTATGGCTACACCTTC. It encodes CASSLDRNYGYTF.

The rearrangement links TRBV9 to TRBJ2-3; 8 nucleotides line up with TRBD1. The CDR3 spans 16 residues. J was trimmed by 5 bases and V by 4 bases; bases with no gene match: 12. Germline V gene sequence: CDR1 SGDLS, CDR2 YYNGEE. CDR3 DNA: TGTGCCAGCAGCTTCCTAGCTCAGGGGGCATTAGATACGCAGTATTTT. It is translated as CASSFLAQGALDTQYF.

This sequence joins TRBV5-1 and TRBJ1-1; D not certain. The length of the CDR3 is 13 residues. Trimming stripped 7 bases from V and 4 bases from J, with 14 bases between. Germline CDR1 SGHRS, CDR2 YFSETQ. The CDR3 region is CASSPHRGTEAFF. The CDR3 DNA reads TGCGCCAGCTCCCCCCACCGGGGCACTGAAGCTTTCTTT. The complete variable domain, with remaining parts taken from reference TRBV5-1 and TRBJ1-1, reads KAGVTQTPRYLIKTRGQQVTLSCSPISGHRSVSWYQQTPGQGLQFLFEYFSETQRNKGNFPGRFSGRQFSNSRSEMNVSTLELGDSALYLCASSPHRGTEAFFGQGTRLTVV.

The CDR3, as DNA: TGTGCCAGCAAGGGACAGTCCTATGGCTACACCTTC. Translated, it gives CASKGQSYGYTF. The V call is TRBV6-5, the J call TRBJ1-2; 7 bases line up with TRBD1. Trimming removed 7 bases from V and 4 bases from J; junction bases left unmatched: 3. This CDR3 has 12 residues. Per the germline V gene, CDR1 is MNHEY and CDR2 is SVGAGI.

The chain combines TRBV15 with TRBJ2-7; the D gene is possibly TRBD2 (7 bases). Trimming pared 5 bases from V and 1 base from J, leaving 15 bases between. Germline V gene sequence: CDR1 LNHNV, CDR2 YYDKDF (reference sequence). The CDR3 extends over 15 amino acids. The CDR3 loop is CATSPSGGLSYEQYF. The DNA for the CDR3 is TGTGCCACCAGCCCTTCGGGGGGCCTTTCCTACGAGCAGTACTTC. Using reference TRBV15 and TRBJ2-7 for the parts outside the CDR3, the full variable domain is DAMVIQNPRYQVTQFGKPVTLSCSQTLNHNVMYWYQQKSSQAPKLLFHYYDKDFNNEADTPDNFQSRRPNTSFCFLDIRSPGLGDTAMYLCATSPSGGLSYEQYFGPGTRLTVT.

The chain carries TRBV7-8 and TRBJ1-2; 7 bases fit TRBD1. Germline loops: CDR1 SGHVS, CDR2 FQNEAQ. The V and J ends lost 4 bases and 8 bases, in that order; junction bases with no gene match: 10. CDR3 length equals 14 residues. This CDR3 is CASSSRTGLGGYTF. Written as DNA, the CDR3 is TGTGCCAGCAGCTCCCGGACAGGCCTCGGGGGCTACACCTTC.

Of note for this clone: Other nucleotide sequences in the sample specify the same CDR3. The gene calls are TRBV29-1 and TRBJ2-3, with a possible D match to TRBD2 (7 bases). The V and J ends lost 3 bases and 4 bases respectively, with 11 bases between them. Looked up from germline, CDR1 is SQVTM and CDR2 is ANQGSEA. The CDR3 runs to 13 residues. This CDR3 reads CSVERGGPDTQYF. CDR3 sequence (DNA): TGCAGCGTTGAGAGGGGGGGGCCAGATACGCAGTATTTT.

The V and J genes are TRBV29-1 and TRBJ2-7, with 7 bases matching TRBD1. V was pared by 5 bases and J by 7 bases, with 20 bases of the junction left unmatched. Germline V gene lookup returns CDR1 SQVTM and CDR2 ANQGSEA. The CDR3 sequence is 16 residues long. The CDR3 loop is CSVLDPIDRATGEQYF. In DNA, the CDR3 is TGCAGCGTTCTCGACCCGATCGACAGGGCGACCGGAGAGCAGTACTTC.

This chain links TRBV2 with TRBJ2-5; D is perhaps TRBD2 (6 bases). Germline values: CDR1 SNHLY, CDR2 FYNNEI. V was trimmed by 3 bases and J by 5 bases, leaving 16 bases between them. This CDR3 is built from 15 residues. The CDR3 nucleotides read TGTGCCAGCAGTGACCGACTAGGCTCGGGGGAGACCCAGTACTTC. This gives the protein CASSDRLGSGETQYF.

This chain links TRBV9 with TRBJ2-5; TRBD1 matches 8 bases. The germline V gene encodes CDR1 SGDLS and CDR2 YYNGEE. The CDR3 loop spans 15 amino acids. J gave up 5 bases and V 4 bases, and 10 bases lay outside the gene matches. DNA of the CDR3: TGTGCCAGCAGCCCCGGGGCAGGGGGCTGGGAGACCCAGTACTTC. Its translation: CASSPGAGGWETQYF.

J is TRBJ1-5 and V is TRBV27; weak D call: TRBD1 (5 bases). The CDR3 contains 15 residues. V shed 4 bases and J shed 4 bases, with 14 bases lying between them. The germline gives CDR1 MNHEY, CDR2 SMNVEV (reference sequence). The CDR3 DNA follows: TGTGCCAGCAGTTGGGACTCCCGAGGGAATCAGCCCCAGCATTTT. This encodes CASSWDSRGNQPQHF.

CDR3 DNA: TGTGCCAGCAGCTGGGACAGGGGGCCCTTCTACGAGCAGTACTTC. Its protein is CASSWDRGPFYEQYF. This rearrangement joins TRBV5-7 to TRBJ2-7; TRBD1 matches 12 bases. TRBV5-7 is an ORF; its function is uncertain. The CDR3 length is 15 residues. After removal of 3 bases from V and 3 bases from J, the junction contained 4 bases not matched to a gene.

The gene calls are TRBV7-3 and TRBJ1-1, with a possible D match to TRBD1 (6 bases). Trimming shortened V by 5 bases and J by 3 bases, and 10 bases separated the two germline ends. The CDR3 is 13 amino acids. Germline V lookup: CDR1 SGHTA, CDR2 FQGTGA. The CDR3 DNA reads TGTGCCAGCAGCGCGGACAGTTACACTGAAGCTTTCTTT. It is translated as CASSADSYTEAFF.

This clone has just one count. This chain links TRBV3-1 (or the pseudogene TRBV3-2) with TRBJ1-1; D is uncertain. This CDR3 is built from 14 residues. V shed 1 base and J shed 1 base, with 7 bases lying between them. Germline CDR1 is LGHDT and CDR2 is YNNKEL (reference sequence). In nucleotides, the CDR3 is TGTGCCAGCAGCCAAGTCGGGTCGAACACTGAAGCTTTCTTT. This gives the protein CASSQVGSNTEAFF.

V gene TRBV2 combines with J gene TRBJ1-3; D may be TRBD1 (6 bases). Germline CDR1 SNHLY, CDR2 FYNNEI. The length of the CDR3 is 13 residues. V gave up 9 bases and J gave up 2 bases, with 11 bases separating them. The CDR3 DNA is TGTGCCAGAAGACAGGTAGCTGGAAACACCATATATTTT. Its protein is CARRQVAGNTIYF.

The chain combines TRBV7-6 with TRBJ1-6; possible D gene TRBD1, 6 bases. CDR3 size: 13 residues. Deletions cut 5 bases from V and 7 bases from J, with 9 bases between. Per the germline V gene, CDR1 is SGHVS and CDR2 is FNYEAQ. The CDR3 loop is CASSLGANSPLHF. The CDR3, as DNA: TGTGCCAGCAGCCTGGGGGCGAATTCACCCCTCCACTTT. The variable domain in full, with the rest retrieved from reference TRBV7-6 and TRBJ1-6, is GAGVSQSPRYKVTKRGQDVALRCDPISGHVSLYWYRQALGQGPEFLTYFNYEAQQDKSGLPNDRFSAERPEGSISTLTIQRTEQRDSAMYRCASSLGANSPLHFGNGTRLTVT.

A few counts support this clone. The CDR3 loop reads CASSPTSGGNGDTQYF. CDR3 bases: TGTGCCAGCAGCCCGACTAGCGGGGGAAACGGGGATACGCAGTATTTT. This chain links TRBV7-6 with TRBJ2-3; TRBD2 matches at 12 bases. Germline CDR1 is SGHVS and CDR2 is FNYEAQ. V shed 5 bases and J 6 bases; nucleotides not matched to a gene: 9. The length of the CDR3 is 16 residues.